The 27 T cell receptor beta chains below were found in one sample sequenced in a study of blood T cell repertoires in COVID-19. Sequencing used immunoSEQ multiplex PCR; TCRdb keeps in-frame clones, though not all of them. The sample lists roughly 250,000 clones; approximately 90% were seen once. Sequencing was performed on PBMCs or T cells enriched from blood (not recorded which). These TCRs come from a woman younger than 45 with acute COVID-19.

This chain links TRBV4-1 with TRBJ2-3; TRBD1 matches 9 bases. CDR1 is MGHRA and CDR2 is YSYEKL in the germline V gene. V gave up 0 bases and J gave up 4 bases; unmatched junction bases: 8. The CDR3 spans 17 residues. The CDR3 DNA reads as TGCGCCAGCAGCCAAGATGTGGGACAGGGTGTCCCAGATACGCAGTATTTT. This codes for CASSQDVGQGVPDTQYF.

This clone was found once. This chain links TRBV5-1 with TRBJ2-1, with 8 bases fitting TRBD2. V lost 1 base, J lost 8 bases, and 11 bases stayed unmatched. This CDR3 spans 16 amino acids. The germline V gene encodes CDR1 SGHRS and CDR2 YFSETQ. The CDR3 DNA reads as TGCGCCAGCAGCTTGTGGCGGGAGGCCCCTAAGGATGAGCAGTTCTTC. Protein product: CASSLWREAPKDEQFF.

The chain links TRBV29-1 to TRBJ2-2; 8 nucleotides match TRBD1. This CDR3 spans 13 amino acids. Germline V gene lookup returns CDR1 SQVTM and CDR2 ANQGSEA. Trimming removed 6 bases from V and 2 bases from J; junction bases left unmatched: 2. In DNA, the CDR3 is TGCAGCGTGGACAGGGCCAACACCGGGGAGCTGTTTTTT. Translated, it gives CSVDRANTGELFF.

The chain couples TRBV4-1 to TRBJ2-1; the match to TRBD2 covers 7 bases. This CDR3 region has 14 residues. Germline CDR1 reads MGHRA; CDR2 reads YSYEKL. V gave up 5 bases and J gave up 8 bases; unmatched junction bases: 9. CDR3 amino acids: CASSTGLVPDEQFF. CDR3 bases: TGCGCCAGCAGCACCGGACTAGTTCCGGATGAGCAGTTCTTC.

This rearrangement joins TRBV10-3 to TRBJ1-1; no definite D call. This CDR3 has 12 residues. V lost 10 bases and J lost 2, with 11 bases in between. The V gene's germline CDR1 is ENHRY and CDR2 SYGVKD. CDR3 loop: CATENTNTEAFF. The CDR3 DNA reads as TGTGCCACCGAAAATACTAACACTGAAGCTTTCTTT.

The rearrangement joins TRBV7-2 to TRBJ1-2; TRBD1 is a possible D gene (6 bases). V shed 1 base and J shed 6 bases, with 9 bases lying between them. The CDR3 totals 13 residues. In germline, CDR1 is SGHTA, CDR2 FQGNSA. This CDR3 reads CASSLEQGNGYTF. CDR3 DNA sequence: TGTGCCAGCAGCTTAGAGCAGGGGAATGGCTACACCTTC. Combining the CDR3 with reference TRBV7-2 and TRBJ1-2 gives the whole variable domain GAGVSQSPSNKVTEKGKDVELRCDPISGHTALYWYRQSLGQGLEFLIYFQGNSAPDKSGLPSDRFSAERTGGSVSTLTIQRTQQEDSAVYLCASSLEQGNGYTFGSGTRLTVV.

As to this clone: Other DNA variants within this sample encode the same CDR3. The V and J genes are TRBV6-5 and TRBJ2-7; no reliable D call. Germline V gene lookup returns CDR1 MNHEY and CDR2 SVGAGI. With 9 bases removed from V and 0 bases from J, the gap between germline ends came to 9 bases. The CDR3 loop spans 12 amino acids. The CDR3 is CASGLSSYEQYF. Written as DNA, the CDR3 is TGTGCCAGTGGTTTGAGCTCCTACGAGCAGTACTTC.

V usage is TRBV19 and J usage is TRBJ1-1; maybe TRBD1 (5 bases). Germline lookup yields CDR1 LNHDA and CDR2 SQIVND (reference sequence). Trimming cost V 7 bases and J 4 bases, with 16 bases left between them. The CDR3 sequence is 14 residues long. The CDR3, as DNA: TGTGCCAGTAAGGCAACAGGTGAAGGCACTGAAGCTTTCTTT. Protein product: CASKATGEGTEAFF.

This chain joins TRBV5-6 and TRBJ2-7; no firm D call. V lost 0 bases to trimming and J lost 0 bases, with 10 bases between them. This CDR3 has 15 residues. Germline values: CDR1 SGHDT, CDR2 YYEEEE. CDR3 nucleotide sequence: TGTGCCAGCAGCTTGGGGGCCCTTCTCTCCTACGAGCAGTACTTC. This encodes CASSLGALLSYEQYF.

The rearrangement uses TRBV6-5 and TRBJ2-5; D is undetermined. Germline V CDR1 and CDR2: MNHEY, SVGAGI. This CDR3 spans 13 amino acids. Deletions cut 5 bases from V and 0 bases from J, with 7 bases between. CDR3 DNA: TGTGCCAGCAGTAACCAGAACCAAGAGACCCAGTACTTC. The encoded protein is CASSNQNQETQYF.

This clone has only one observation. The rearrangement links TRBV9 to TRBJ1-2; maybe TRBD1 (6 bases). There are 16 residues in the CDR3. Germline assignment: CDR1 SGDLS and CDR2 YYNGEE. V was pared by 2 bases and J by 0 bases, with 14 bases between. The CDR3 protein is CASSVQQGASNYGYTF. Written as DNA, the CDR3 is TGTGCCAGCAGCGTCCAACAGGGTGCATCTAACTATGGCTACACCTTC.

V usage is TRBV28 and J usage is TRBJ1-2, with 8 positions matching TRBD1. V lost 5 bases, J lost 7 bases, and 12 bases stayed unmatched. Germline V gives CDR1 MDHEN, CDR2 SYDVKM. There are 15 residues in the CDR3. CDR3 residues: CASSALRDRHPGYTF. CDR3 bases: TGTGCCAGCAGTGCACTCCGGGACAGGCACCCTGGCTACACCTTC.

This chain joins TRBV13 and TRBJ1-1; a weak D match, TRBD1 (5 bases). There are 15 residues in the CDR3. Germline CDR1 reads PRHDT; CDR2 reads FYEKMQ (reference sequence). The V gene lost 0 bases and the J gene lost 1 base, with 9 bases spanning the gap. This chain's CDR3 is CASSLGWGPNTEAFF. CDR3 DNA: TGTGCCAGCAGCTTAGGTTGGGGCCCGAACACTGAAGCTTTCTTT.

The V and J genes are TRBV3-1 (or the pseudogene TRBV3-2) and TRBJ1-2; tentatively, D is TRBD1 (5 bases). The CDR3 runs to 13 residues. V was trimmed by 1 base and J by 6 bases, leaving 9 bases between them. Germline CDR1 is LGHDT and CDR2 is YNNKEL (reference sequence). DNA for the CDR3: TGTGCCAGCAGCCAAGCGGGGGGGGATGGCTACACCTTC. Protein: CASSQAGGDGYTF.

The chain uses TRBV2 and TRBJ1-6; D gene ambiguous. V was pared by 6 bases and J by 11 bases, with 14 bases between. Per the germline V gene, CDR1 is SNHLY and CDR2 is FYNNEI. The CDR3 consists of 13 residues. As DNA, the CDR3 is TGTGCCAGCAGAGGAGATCGGGGAACACCCCTCCACTTT. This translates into CASRGDRGTPLHF.

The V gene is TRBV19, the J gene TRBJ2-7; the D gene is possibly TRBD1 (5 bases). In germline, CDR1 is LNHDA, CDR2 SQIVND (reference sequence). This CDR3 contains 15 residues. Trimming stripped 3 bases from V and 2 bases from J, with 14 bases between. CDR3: CASSIRADRAYEQYF. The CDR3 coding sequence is TGTGCCAGTAGTATTAGGGCAGACAGAGCCTACGAGCAGTACTTC.

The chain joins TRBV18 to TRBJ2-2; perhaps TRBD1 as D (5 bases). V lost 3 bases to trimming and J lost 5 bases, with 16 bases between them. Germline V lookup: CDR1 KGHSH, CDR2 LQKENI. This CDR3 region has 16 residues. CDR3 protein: CASSPPRQLTTGELFF. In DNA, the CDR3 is TGTGCCAGCTCACCCCCGAGACAGCTAACTACCGGGGAGCTGTTTTTT.

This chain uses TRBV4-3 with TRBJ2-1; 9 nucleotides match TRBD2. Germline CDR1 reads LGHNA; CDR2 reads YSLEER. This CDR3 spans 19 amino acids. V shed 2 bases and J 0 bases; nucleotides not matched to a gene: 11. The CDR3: CASSQSWAGGDPSYNEQFF. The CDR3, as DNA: TGCGCCAGCAGCCAATCCTGGGCGGGAGGGGATCCCTCCTACAATGAGCAGTTCTTC.

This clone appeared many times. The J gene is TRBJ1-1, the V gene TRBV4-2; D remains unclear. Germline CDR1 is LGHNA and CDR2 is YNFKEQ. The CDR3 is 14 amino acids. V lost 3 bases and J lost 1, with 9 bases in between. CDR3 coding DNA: TGTGCCAGCAGCCAGCCAACAGAGAACACTGAAGCTTTCTTT. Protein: CASSQPTENTEAFF.

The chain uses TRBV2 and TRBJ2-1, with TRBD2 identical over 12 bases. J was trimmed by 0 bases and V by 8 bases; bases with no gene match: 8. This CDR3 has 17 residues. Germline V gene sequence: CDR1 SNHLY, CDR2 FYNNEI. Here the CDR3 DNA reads TGTGCCAGCCATTCTAGCGGGGGGGTCAGCTCCTACAATGAGCAGTTCTTC. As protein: CASHSSGGVSSYNEQFF.

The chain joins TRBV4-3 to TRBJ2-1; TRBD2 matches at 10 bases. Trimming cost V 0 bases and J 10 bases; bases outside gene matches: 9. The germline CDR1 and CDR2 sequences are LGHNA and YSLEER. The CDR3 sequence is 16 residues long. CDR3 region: CASSQESPSGSGEQFF. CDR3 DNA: TGCGCCAGCAGCCAAGAAAGTCCTAGCGGGAGTGGGGAGCAGTTCTTC.

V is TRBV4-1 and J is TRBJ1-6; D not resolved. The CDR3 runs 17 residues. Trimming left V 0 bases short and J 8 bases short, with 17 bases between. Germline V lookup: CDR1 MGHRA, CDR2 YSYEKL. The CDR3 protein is CASSQEKGHMEDSPLHF. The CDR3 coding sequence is TGCGCCAGCAGCCAAGAAAAAGGGCATATGGAGGATTCACCCCTCCACTTT.

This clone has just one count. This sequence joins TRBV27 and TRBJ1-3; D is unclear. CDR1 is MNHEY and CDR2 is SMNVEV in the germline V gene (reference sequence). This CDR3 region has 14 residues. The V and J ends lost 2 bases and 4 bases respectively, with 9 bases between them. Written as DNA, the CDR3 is TGTGCCAGCAGTTTAGCCCTAGGAGGAAACACCATATATTTT. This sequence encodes CASSLALGGNTIYF.

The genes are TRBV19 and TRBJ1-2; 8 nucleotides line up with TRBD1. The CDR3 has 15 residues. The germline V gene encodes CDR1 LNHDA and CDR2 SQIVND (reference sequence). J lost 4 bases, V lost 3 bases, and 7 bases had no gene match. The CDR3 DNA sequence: TGTGCCAGTAGTATTCGCGACAGGGGTACCTATGGCTACACCTTC. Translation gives CASSIRDRGTYGYTF.

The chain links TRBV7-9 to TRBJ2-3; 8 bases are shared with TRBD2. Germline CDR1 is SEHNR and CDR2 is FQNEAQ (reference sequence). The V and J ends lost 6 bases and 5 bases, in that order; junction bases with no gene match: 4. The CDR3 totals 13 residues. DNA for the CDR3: TGTGCCAGCAGGTCTGCGGGGGGAGATACGCAGTATTTT. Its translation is CASRSAGGDTQYF.

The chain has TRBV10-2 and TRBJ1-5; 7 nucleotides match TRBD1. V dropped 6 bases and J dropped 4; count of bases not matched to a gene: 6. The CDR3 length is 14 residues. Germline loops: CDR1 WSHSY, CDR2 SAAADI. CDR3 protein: CASSAGTENQPQHF. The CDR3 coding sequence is TGCGCCAGCAGCGCCGGGACAGAAAATCAGCCCCAGCATTTT.

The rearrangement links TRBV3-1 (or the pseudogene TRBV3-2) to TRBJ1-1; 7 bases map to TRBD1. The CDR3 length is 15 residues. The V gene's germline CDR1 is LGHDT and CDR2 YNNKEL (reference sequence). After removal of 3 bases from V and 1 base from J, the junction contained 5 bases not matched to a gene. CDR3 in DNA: TGTGCCAGCAGCCATGGACAGGCCGCGAACACTGAAGCTTTCTTT. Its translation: CASSHGQAANTEAFF.